This T cell receptor (beta chain) was identified during a study of T cells in Graves' hyperthyroidism and ophthalmopathy (dated by TCRdb to between 2019 and 2020). Regarding the complete study: Peripheral blood samples were taken at initial diagnosis, before any treatment was given. A discovery cohort of fewer than 110 patients, approximately 45 with Graves' ophthalmopathy and about 58 with stable Graves' hyperthyroidism, was used to find distinguishing TCR V-J signatures. Prospective prediction of ophthalmopathy was tested in an independent validation cohort of under 20 hyperthyroidism patients and roughly 16 patients who later progressed to ophthalmopathy. The 100 or so discovery patients were divided at random into training and test sets in a 7:3 ratio. The study also compared thyroid tissue and blood T-cell repertoires from roughly 6 Graves' hyperthyroidism patients. After sampling, hyperthyroidism patients received methimazole starting at 30 mg daily, and ophthalmopathy patients received high-dose intravenous methylprednisolone. The paper reports TCR Vbeta CDR3 sequencing of approximately 140 peripheral blood samples: under 45 ophthalmopathy, fewer than 80 hyperthyroidism and approximately 17 progressor patients.

Here is what the overall study found, with its caveats: Sample size was not statistically predetermined, and investigators were not blinded to group allocation. Most expanded thyroid clonotypes (frequency above 0.001) were also detected in blood, a finding suggesting that blood repertoires may reflect thyroid immune responses. In validation, the model predicted progression to ophthalmopathy with 55% to 71% sensitivity and approximately 78% specificity, a median of around 6.6 months before onset. A model built on a 13 V-J signature distinguished ophthalmopathy from stable hyperthyroidism, reaching 85% to 90% sensitivity and 81.08% specificity in cross-validation and 80%/75% in testing.

Worth noting for this clonotype: Its antigen remains undetermined. No quality values exist for individual bases; no much larger clone is one base distant.

Compared with germline, V lacks 4 bases and J lacks 5 bases; bases without a gene match: 7. Taken from cysteine to phenylalanine, the CDR3 has 14 residues. This entry keeps only the CDR3 DNA: 42 bases, framed from base 1. CDR1 and CDR2 are read off the germline V gene as SGHRS and YFSETQ. Ophthalmopathy patients had moderately to severely active disease, Clinical Activity Score of at least 3, NOSPECS grade of at least 4, and duration under 3 months. Any patient with an uncontrolled infection, another autoimmune disease, pregnancy or lactation was excluded. Diagnoses were established on the basis of clinical symptoms, serum thyroxine and TRAb, thyroid ultrasound, and orbital computed tomography. PBMCs were isolated from about 10 ml of fresh peripheral blood by Ficoll-Paque density gradient centrifugation. Total RNA was extracted using Trizol reagent, and RNA quality was assessed on an Agilent 2100 Bioanalyzer.

Amplification of TCR beta CDR3 regions was carried out from RNA transcripts. The TCR CDR3 was subjected to a first round of RT-PCR using the HTBI primer set and the Qiagen OneStep RT-PCR kit. A second multiplex PCR round built the libraries, followed by size selection and purification. Paired-end sequencing of the libraries was performed with 100 bp reads on an Illumina HiSeq2000. On the study's bioinformatics: SOAPnuke was used to process the raw data, removing reads that contained adapters or uncalled bases, had a mean Phred below 15, or lacked an exact match to the constant primer or identifier. High-quality paired reads were merged with COPE v1.2.5, and unique nucleotide sequences were defined as clonotypes. MiTCR v1.1 was used to align clonotypes to the IMGT TRBV, TRBD and TRBJ reference segments. Only V-J combinations with frequency above 0.0001, covering approximately 99% of repertoires, were analysed. A TCS score was defined as the ratio between F50 (clonal expansion) and ExV (chaos), using BLOSUM62-based TCRdist between CDR3 peptides within each V-J. Welch's t-statistics and random forest reduced approximately 520 V-J features to fewer than 15, which were used in a naive Bayes classifier (R e1071). TCRdb ran its own pipeline on the public reads, namely fastp trimming at Q25 and MiXCR clone calling, and kept in-frame beta chains. Under each unique CDR3 protein, matching rows form one entry showing the most common genes and DNA. TCRdb's processing, not the authors' own work, is the source of the V and J calls. The sample data list 310,000 or so distinct CDR3 sequences, and approximately 17% of these were observed just once. Around 61% of the sample rests with the top ten.

The specimen sequenced was blood. The chain is assembled from TRBV5-1 and TRBJ2-5, with TRBD2 identical over 8 junction bases. The receptor's source is a woman in her sixties or seventies with Graves' ophthalmopathy. For the CDR3, the sequence is CASSPGGELETQYF. The DNA is TGCGCCAGCAGCCCCGGGGGGGAGTTGGAGACCCAGTACTTC.